The 10 T cell receptor beta chains in this list originate from one sample, sequenced in a study of blood T cell repertoires in COVID-19. Data came from immunoSEQ multiplex PCR; TCRdb stores just in-frame clones and leaves some out. The table has about 100,000 clones, more than 65% seen once. The sequenced sample was peripheral blood. These receptors all stem from a woman aged 70-85 years with acute or convalescent COVID-19.

The rearrangement uses TRBV24-1 and TRBJ2-2, with D unclear. The CDR3 runs 13 residues. Germline CDR1 reads KGHDR; CDR2 reads SFDVKD. Between the trimmed V and J ends, which lost 1 base and 8 bases, there was a span of 7 bases. DNA for the CDR3: TGTGCCACCAGTGATTTATACAAGGGGGAGCTGTTTTTT. This encodes CATSDLYKGELFF.

Only a few counts were recorded for this clone. The gene calls are TRBV29-1 and TRBJ2-2; 7 nucleotides align to TRBD2. V lost 4 bases to trimming and J lost 1 base; unmatched junction nucleotides: 6. Germline V lookup: CDR1 SQVTM, CDR2 ANQGSEA. The CDR3 spans 15 residues. The CDR3 is CSVVGGAMNTGELFF. Here the CDR3 DNA reads TGCAGCGTTGTGGGAGGGGCAATGAACACCGGGGAGCTGTTTTTT.

This chain joins TRBV9 and TRBJ2-5; TRBD2 might be the D (6 bases). Trimming removed 0 bases from V and 7 bases from J, with 16 bases in between. The CDR3 extends over 15 amino acids. Germline values: CDR1 SGDLS, CDR2 YYNGEE. CDR3 loop: CASSVGGDPRGTQYF. As DNA, the CDR3 is TGTGCCAGCAGCGTAGGCGGGGATCCCCGCGGGACCCAGTACTTC.

The chain combines TRBV7-2 with TRBJ2-1; D is possibly TRBD2 (5 bases). The CDR3 covers 13 residues. Germline V gene data show CDR1 as SGHTA and CDR2 as FQGNSA. The germline V and J ends were trimmed by 1 base and 10 bases, with 11 bases remaining between them. The CDR3 bases are TGTGCCAGCAGCTTAGAAGCGGCACGGGAGCAGTTCTTC. The encoded protein is CASSLEAAREQFF.

V gene TRBV30 combines with J gene TRBJ1-1; D not resolved. The V end lost 1 base, the J end lost 0 bases, and 6 bases lay between the germline ends. The length of the CDR3 is 13 residues. CDR1 is GTSNPN and CDR2 is SVGIG in the germline V gene (reference sequence). The CDR3 bases are TGTGCCTGGAGTGGAGTACTGAACACTGAAGCTTTCTTT. This sequence encodes CAWSGVLNTEAFF.

V and J are TRBV4-3 and TRBJ1-4; TRBD1 matches at 8 bases. V trimming: 0 bases; J trimming: 9 bases; junction bases outside the gene matches: 3. From germline, CDR1 is LGHNA and CDR2 YSLEER. The CDR3 extends over 14 amino acids. Here the CDR3 reads CASSQDGTGKKLFF. The CDR3 nucleotides are TGCGCCAGCAGCCAAGATGGGACAGGAAAAAAACTGTTTTTT.

The V gene is TRBV19, the J gene TRBJ1-2; 9 nucleotides agree with TRBD1. The CDR3 loop spans 18 amino acids. J lost 3 bases, V lost 4 bases, and 15 bases had no gene match. Germline V gene data show CDR1 as LNHDA and CDR2 as SQIVND (reference sequence). Here the CDR3 DNA reads TGTGCCAGTAGTACACTTGGACAGGGGCAAAGGCGGCACTATGGCTACACCTTC. This codes for CASSTLGQGQRRHYGYTF.

The J gene is TRBJ1-1, the V gene TRBV11-2, with D possibly matching TRBD1 (5 bases). CDR3 size: 13 residues. Germline assignment: CDR1 SGHAT and CDR2 FQNNGV. Between the trimmed V and J ends, which lost 5 bases and 3 bases, there was a span of 10 bases. The CDR3 nucleotides are TGTGCCAGCAGCGTAATAGGGGACACTGAAGCTTTCTTT. Translated: CASSVIGDTEAFF.

This clone was observed a single time. The chain links TRBV6-1 to TRBJ1-2; 7 nucleotides match TRBD1. With V trimmed by 1 base and J by 0 bases, 8 bases remained unmatched. This CDR3 has 17 amino acids. Germline V gives CDR1 MNHNS, CDR2 SASEGT. The CDR3 is CASSEGVRGTANYGYTF. The CDR3 nucleotides read TGTGCCAGCAGTGAAGGAGTCAGGGGGACAGCTAACTATGGCTACACCTTC.

The V gene is TRBV11-2, the J gene TRBJ1-3; TRBD1 agrees at 7 bases. The trim removed 5 bases at V and 3 bases at J, leaving 4 bases unmatched. CDR1 is SGHAT, CDR2 FQNNGV, per germline. This CDR3 comprises 14 residues. The CDR3 here is CASSETGRGNTIYF. The CDR3 DNA sequence: TGTGCCAGCAGCGAGACAGGGCGTGGAAACACCATATATTTT.